This TCR beta chain emerged from a study of T cell clones after liver transplantation. For the study at large: TCRbeta sequencing after a pre-transplant mixed lymphocyte reaction identified graft-donor-reactive clones, later tracked in post-transplant blood.

The study's findings and limits: Conclusions were preliminary, with small, heterogeneous patient groups.

Repertoires were generated with immunoSEQ multiplex PCR, while TCRdb's copy carries only in-frame clones and drops some. Among under 60,000 clones listed, approximately 77% were seen once. This CDR3 spans 13 amino acids. V was trimmed by 6 bases and J by 3 bases, leaving 12 bases between them. Germline V gives CDR1 MNHNS, CDR2 SASEGT. In the case of this clone: No antigen is known for it.

The starting material was CD4+ T cells from blood, obtained at the 22-month timepoint. V is TRBV6-1 and J is TRBJ2-7; D might be TRBD1 (6 bases). This clonotype originated in a human patient who received a liver transplant. Some of the T cells may derive from the graft donor. The DNA for the CDR3 is TGTGCCAGCAGCCACCCACAGGGCTACGAGCAGTACTTC. Protein sequence: CASSHPQGYEQYF.